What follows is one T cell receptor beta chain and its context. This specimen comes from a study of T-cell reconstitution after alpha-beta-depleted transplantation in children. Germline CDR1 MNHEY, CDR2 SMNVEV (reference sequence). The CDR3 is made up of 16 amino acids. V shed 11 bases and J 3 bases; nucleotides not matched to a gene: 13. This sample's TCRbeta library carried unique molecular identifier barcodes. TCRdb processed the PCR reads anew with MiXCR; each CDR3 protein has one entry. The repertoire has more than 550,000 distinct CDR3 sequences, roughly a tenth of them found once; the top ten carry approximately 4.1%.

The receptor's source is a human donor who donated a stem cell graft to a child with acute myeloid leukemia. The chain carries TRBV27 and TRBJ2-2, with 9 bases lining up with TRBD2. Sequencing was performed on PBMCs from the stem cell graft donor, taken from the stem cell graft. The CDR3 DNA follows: TGTGCCTCTAGCGGGATAGGGTATCAGGACACCGGGGAGCTGTTTTTT. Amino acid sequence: CASSGIGYQDTGELFF.